This T cell receptor beta chain came from a study of blood T cell repertoires in COVID-19. Study at large: From T cells, B-cell-depleted T cells, or PBMCs came the material, which was cDNA or gDNA.

Original methodology: By means of reference gene primer amplification, nucleated cell counts were estimated. Here immunoSEQ multiplex PCR was the method, and the copy in TCRdb shows in-frame clones only, minus some. V and J calls and clone size are given by that table; D and trimming were obtained from the DNA. The sample contains under 200,000 clones, 88% of which appear only once. In germline, CDR1 is LNHDA, CDR2 SQIVND (reference sequence). The CDR3 length is 15 residues. Trimming took 0 bases from V and 1 from J, leaving 9 bases between them. The sequencing input was peripheral blood. The TCR sequence derives from a man aged 40-55 years with active or convalescent COVID-19. The chain joins TRBV19 to TRBJ1-1; D remains unclear. CDR3 DNA: TGTGCCAGTAGTATAGAGGGTCAGGCGAACACTGAAGCTTTCTTT. This translates into CASSIEGQANTEAFF. Full variable domain (remainder filled in from reference TRBV19 and TRBJ1-1): DGGITQSPKYLFRKEGQNVTLSCEQNLNHDAMYWYRQDPGQGLRLIYYSQIVNDFQKGDIAEGYSVSREKKESFPLTVTSAQKNPTAFYLCASSIEGQANTEAFFGQGTRLTVV.